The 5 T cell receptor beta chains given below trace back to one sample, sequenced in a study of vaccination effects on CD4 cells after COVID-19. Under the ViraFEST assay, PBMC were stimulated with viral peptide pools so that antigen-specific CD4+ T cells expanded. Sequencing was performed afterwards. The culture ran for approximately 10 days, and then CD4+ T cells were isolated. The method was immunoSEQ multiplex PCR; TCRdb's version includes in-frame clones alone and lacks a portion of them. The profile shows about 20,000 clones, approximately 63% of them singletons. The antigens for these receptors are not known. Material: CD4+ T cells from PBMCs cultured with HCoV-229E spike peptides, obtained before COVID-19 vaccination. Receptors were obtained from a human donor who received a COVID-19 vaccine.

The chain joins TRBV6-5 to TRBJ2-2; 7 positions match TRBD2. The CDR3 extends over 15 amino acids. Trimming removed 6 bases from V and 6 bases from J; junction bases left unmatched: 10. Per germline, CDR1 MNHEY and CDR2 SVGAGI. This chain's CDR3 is CASSPSGVYSGELFF. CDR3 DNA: TGTGCCAGCAGCCCCAGCGGGGTTTACTCCGGGGAGCTGTTTTTT.

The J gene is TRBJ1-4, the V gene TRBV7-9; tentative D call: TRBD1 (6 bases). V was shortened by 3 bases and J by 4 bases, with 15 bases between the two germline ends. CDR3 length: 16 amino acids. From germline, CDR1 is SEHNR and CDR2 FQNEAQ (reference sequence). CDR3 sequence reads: CASSFVNTGNNEKLFF. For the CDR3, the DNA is TGTGCCAGCAGCTTTGTCAACACAGGGAATAATGAAAAACTGTTTTTT.

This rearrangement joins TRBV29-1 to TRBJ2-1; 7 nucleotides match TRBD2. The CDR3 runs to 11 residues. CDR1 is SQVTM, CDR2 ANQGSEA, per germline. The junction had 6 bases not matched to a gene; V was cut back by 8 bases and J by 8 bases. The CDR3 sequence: CSRSGRYEQFF. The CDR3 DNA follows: TGCAGCCGGTCCGGGAGGTATGAGCAGTTCTTC.

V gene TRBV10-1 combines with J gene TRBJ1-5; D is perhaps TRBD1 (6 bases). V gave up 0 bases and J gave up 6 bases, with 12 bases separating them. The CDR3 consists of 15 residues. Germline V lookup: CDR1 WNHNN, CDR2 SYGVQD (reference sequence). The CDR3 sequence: CASSESGALIQPQHF. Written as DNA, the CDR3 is TGCGCCAGCAGTGAGTCGGGGGCTCTGATTCAGCCCCAGCATTTT.

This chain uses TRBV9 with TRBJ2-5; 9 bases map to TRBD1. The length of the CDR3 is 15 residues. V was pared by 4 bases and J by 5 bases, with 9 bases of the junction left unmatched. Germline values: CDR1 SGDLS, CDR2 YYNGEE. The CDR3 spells CASSPYRGRLETQYF. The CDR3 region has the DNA TGTGCCAGCAGCCCTTACAGGGGGCGCTTGGAGACCCAGTACTTC.